These T cell receptor beta chains were read from a single sample in a study of PD-1 blockade in classical Hodgkin lymphoma. Only in-frame clones appear in the TCRdb table, and some are missing; sequencing was by immunoSEQ multiplex PCR. Counted here are 100,000 to 130,000 clones, 89% occurring once; the ten biggest clones make up just under 20%. The starting material was peripheral blood mononuclear cells (PBMCs), obtained before the second cycle of nivolumab. These receptors originate from a human donor with classical Hodgkin lymphoma. Both conserved end residues are trimmed from each CDR3. Each record gives: V gene, CDR3 length, J gene, CDR3 protein.

v_call: TRBV5-5
cdr3_length: 11
j_call: TRBJ2-7
cdr3_aa: ASSLVAGYEQY

v_call: TRBV28
cdr3_length: 10
j_call: TRBJ2-1
cdr3_aa: ASRSPGNEQF

v_call: TRBV7-9
cdr3_length: 10
j_call: TRBJ2-7
cdr3_aa: ASSLSSYEQY

v_call: TRBV10-3
cdr3_length: 12
j_call: TRBJ1-1
cdr3_aa: AISAGGENTEAF

v_call: TRBV7-2
cdr3_length: 15
j_call: TRBJ2-1
cdr3_aa: ASSRTGLAGENNEQF

v_call: TRBV7-9
cdr3_length: 14
j_call: TRBJ1-1
cdr3_aa: ASSLVGAGANTEAF

v_call: TRBV7-2
cdr3_length: 13
j_call: TRBJ1-3
cdr3_aa: ASLLMRDSGNTIY

v_call: TRBV6-1
cdr3_length: 12
j_call: TRBJ1-5
cdr3_aa: ASGVSVSNQPQH

v_call: TRBV9
cdr3_length: 12
j_call: TRBJ1-3
cdr3_aa: ASSFLEGGDTIY

v_call: TRBV30
cdr3_length: 10
j_call: TRBJ1-2
cdr3_aa: AWSVQLNGYT

v_call: TRBV4-1
cdr3_length: 14
j_call: TRBJ2-1
cdr3_aa: ASSQDRLAGGGEQF

v_call: TRBV11-2
cdr3_length: 11
j_call: TRBJ1-3
cdr3_aa: ASRGPSGNTIY

v_call: TRBV28
cdr3_length: 12
j_call: TRBJ2-7
cdr3_aa: ASSLGPTGYEQY

v_call: TRBV27
cdr3_length: 12
j_call: TRBJ1-5
cdr3_aa: ASSLNRGYQPQH

v_call: TRBV10-2
cdr3_length: 14
j_call: TRBJ1-1
cdr3_aa: ASSENSALRRTEAF

v_call: TRBV6-1
cdr3_length: 13
j_call: TRBJ2-3
cdr3_aa: ASRRNRGLTDTQY

v_call: TRBV27
cdr3_length: 12
j_call: TRBJ2-7
cdr3_aa: ASTSNRGPGEQY

v_call: TRBV4-3
cdr3_length: 13
j_call: TRBJ2-7
cdr3_aa: ASSPGWGSSYEQY

v_call: TRBV19
cdr3_length: 14
j_call: TRBJ1-1
cdr3_aa: ASSGPGQPAGTEAF

v_call: TRBV7-2
cdr3_length: 13
j_call: TRBJ2-7
cdr3_aa: ASSLGTSVGYEQY

v_call: TRBV5-1
cdr3_length: 12
j_call: TRBJ1-2
cdr3_aa: ASSTGQGARGYT

v_call: TRBV25-1
cdr3_length: 14
j_call: TRBJ2-2
cdr3_aa: ASREGQGRGTGELF

v_call: TRBV5-1
cdr3_length: 12
j_call: TRBJ2-3
cdr3_aa: ASSLAPSQNTQY

v_call: TRBV5-1
cdr3_length: 13
j_call: TRBJ2-2
cdr3_aa: ASRPALANTGELF

v_call: TRBV2
cdr3_length: 12
j_call: TRBJ1-4
cdr3_aa: ASSYGATNEKLF

v_call: TRBV7-6
cdr3_length: 14
j_call: TRBJ2-3
cdr3_aa: ASSLAAGQSTDTQY

v_call: TRBV2
cdr3_length: 11
j_call: TRBJ1-2
cdr3_aa: ASSLGQGSGYT

v_call: TRBV7-2
cdr3_length: 12
j_call: TRBJ2-7
cdr3_aa: ASSLEQGGYEQY

v_call: TRBV5-1
cdr3_length: 15
j_call: TRBJ2-7
cdr3_aa: ASSFYPPGQGSYEQY

v_call: TRBV6-1
cdr3_length: 12
j_call: TRBJ1-5
cdr3_aa: ASSGWQGGQPQH

v_call: TRBV11-3
cdr3_length: 13
j_call: TRBJ2-7
cdr3_aa: ASSPGTGGQYEQY

v_call: TRBV7-8
cdr3_length: 14
j_call: TRBJ2-7
cdr3_aa: ASSLRLGGNFDEQY

v_call: TRBV28
cdr3_length: 10
j_call: TRBJ2-5
cdr3_aa: ASSTSLGTQY

v_call: TRBV4-2
cdr3_length: 14
j_call: TRBJ2-1
cdr3_aa: ASSQDYRESYNEQF

v_call: TRBV7-9
cdr3_length: 12
j_call: TRBJ1-2
cdr3_aa: ASSLVGRGNGYT

v_call: TRBV2
cdr3_length: 10
j_call: TRBJ2-3
cdr3_aa: ASSEGPATQY

v_call: TRBV10-1
cdr3_length: 19
j_call: TRBJ2-1
cdr3_aa: ASSESRAGGPPGGSYNEQF

v_call: TRBV18
cdr3_length: 11
j_call: TRBJ1-1
cdr3_aa: ASSRDKNTEAF

v_call: TRBV27
cdr3_length: 12
j_call: TRBJ1-2
cdr3_aa: ASSLHAATYGYT

v_call: TRBV19
cdr3_length: 12
j_call: TRBJ2-5
cdr3_aa: ASSVGGAWETQY

v_call: TRBV4-1
cdr3_length: 13
j_call: TRBJ2-1
cdr3_aa: ASSRGPGAANEQF

v_call: TRBV2
cdr3_length: 13
j_call: TRBJ1-5
cdr3_aa: ASTGILYSNQPQH

v_call: TRBV28
cdr3_length: 12
j_call: TRBJ1-5
cdr3_aa: ASSYHRVGQPQH

v_call: TRBV4-1
cdr3_length: 16
j_call: TRBJ2-3
cdr3_aa: ASSQDWDYSPSTDTQY